The present TCR beta chain was sequenced within a study of blood T cell repertoires in COVID-19 (TCRdb year 2020). About the full investigation: Collaborator samples came from the United States, Italy and Spain and covered acute and convalescent phases of COVID-19. The prospective study material was composed of cDNA or gDNA derived from T cells, B-cell-depleted T cells, or PBMCs. Subjects who had been exposed to COVID-19, were actively infected with it, or had recovered from it provided the deeply sampled blood TCRbeta repertoires that made up the dataset. The repertoires were released in a freely available public database intended as a resource for research on the immune response to SARS-CoV-2. The samples were drawn from the first 160 participants of the ongoing ImmuneRACE study and from roughly 1,300 subjects provided by 6 global collaborators. Sample metadata almost always included a de-identified subject ID, COVID-19 status, age in years and sex. HLA class I and class II types, where available, came from metadata supplied by the sample provider rather than from assay-based typing. Beyond this particular receptor, the publication reports: The quantity of clinical and demographic metadata differed by source and by participant and was supplied without curation.

Comments on this clone: There is no known antigen for this receptor. Base qualities are not at hand, and no much larger clone is one base apart.

TCRbeta CDR3 regions were amplified from genomic DNA using the immunoSEQ Assay, a bias-controlled multiplex PCR. The study's processing was this. The number of nucleated cells in each sample was estimated by amplification of reference gene primers within the assay. To quantify the absolute abundance of each unique TCRbeta CDR3 rearrangement, sequence reads were collapsed and filtered. For each sample, productive Simpson clonality was calculated by taking the square root of Simpson's diversity index across productive rearrangements. Here the immuneACCESS table is served through TCRdb, limited to in-frame sequences with V and J called. Missing clones are a known gap in these copies; in checked studies unresolved V genes cover under half, and the rest lacks a known reason. V and J calls and clone size are given by that table; D and trimming were obtained from the DNA. In all, the sample holds about 49,000 clones, and more than 65% of those were seen once. 7.5% to 9% of the sample belongs to the ten largest clones.

Whole blood was collected in K2EDTA tubes by collaborating institutions according to the institutions' own protocols. For TCRbeta analysis, collaborator samples were shipped as frozen whole blood, as isolated PBMCs, or as DNA extracted from either sample type. This TCR was recovered from a woman aged 70-85 years with acute or convalescent COVID-19. The sequenced sample was peripheral blood.

At the DNA level, the sequence is TGTGCCAGCAGCCCCCGATTGGGGCCCCACACAGATACGCAGTATTTT. This codes for CASSPRLGPHTDTQYF. The rearrangement joined TRBV7-2 to TRBJ2-3, with TRBD1 as a weak D call on 5 bases. V was cut back by 5 bases and J by 2 bases, leaving a gap of 17 bases between them. The CDR3 holds 16 amino acids from the cysteine to the phenylalanine. Of the read, only the CDR3 DNA is kept; its 48 bases are in frame from base 1. The germline V gene specifies SGHTA as CDR1 and FQGNSA as CDR2.